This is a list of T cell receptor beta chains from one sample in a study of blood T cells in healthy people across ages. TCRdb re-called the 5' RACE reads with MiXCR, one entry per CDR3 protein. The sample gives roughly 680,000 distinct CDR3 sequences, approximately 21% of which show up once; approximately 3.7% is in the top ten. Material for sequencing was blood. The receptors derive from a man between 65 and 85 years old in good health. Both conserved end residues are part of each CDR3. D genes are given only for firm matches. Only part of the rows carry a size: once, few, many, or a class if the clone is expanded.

cdr3_aa: CASSLRQGPYTQYF
cdr3_nt: TGTGCCAGCAGCCTCCGACAGGGGCCCTATACGCAGTATTTT
v_call: TRBV9
d_call: TRBD1
j_call: TRBJ2-3
clone_size: -

cdr3_aa: CASGPRGGSYEQYF
cdr3_nt: TGTGCTAGTGGGCCTAGGGGCGGTTCCTACGAGCAGTACTTC
v_call: TRBV12-5
d_call: -
j_call: TRBJ2-7
clone_size: few

cdr3_aa: CASSPSVDEQFF
cdr3_nt: TGCGCCAGCAGCCCCTCGGTGGATGAGCAGTTCTTC
v_call: TRBV5-1
d_call: -
j_call: TRBJ2-1
clone_size: few

cdr3_aa: CASNRPGTFQSPLHF
cdr3_nt: TGTGCCAGTAATCGACCCGGGACTTTTCAGTCACCCCTCCACTTT
v_call: TRBV19
d_call: -
j_call: TRBJ1-6
clone_size: -

cdr3_aa: CASSKRVTGVDEQYF
cdr3_nt: TGTGCCAGCAGCAAAAGAGTGACAGGGGTCGACGAGCAGTACTTC
v_call: TRBV6-1
d_call: TRBD1
j_call: TRBJ2-7
clone_size: few

cdr3_aa: CASSGGAGGYNEQFF
cdr3_nt: TGTGCCAGCAGTGGGGGAGCGGGAGGTTACAATGAGCAGTTCTTC
v_call: TRBV2
d_call: TRBD2
j_call: TRBJ2-1
clone_size: -

cdr3_aa: CASSSPDRWGDTTQYF
cdr3_nt: TGTGCCAGCAGCTCCCCGGACAGGTGGGGGGATACGACCCAGTACTTC
v_call: TRBV21-1
d_call: -
j_call: TRBJ2-5
clone_size: few

cdr3_aa: CASSSHRGRTDTQYF
cdr3_nt: TGTGCCAGCAGCTCCCACAGGGGGCGAACAGATACGCAGTATTTT
v_call: TRBV7-3
d_call: TRBD1
j_call: TRBJ2-3
clone_size: -

cdr3_aa: CVSSLSSYEQYF
cdr3_nt: TGTGTCAGCAGCTTGAGCTCCTACGAGCAGTACTTC
v_call: TRBV7-2
d_call: -
j_call: TRBJ2-7
clone_size: -

cdr3_aa: CANSPTSGRADTQYF
cdr3_nt: TGTGCCAATAGTCCGACTAGCGGGAGGGCAGATACGCAGTATTTT
v_call: TRBV19
d_call: TRBD2
j_call: TRBJ2-3
clone_size: -

cdr3_aa: CASSLDGRPTGELFF
cdr3_nt: TGCGCCAGCAGCTTGGACGGGAGGCCCACCGGGGAGCTGTTTTTT
v_call: TRBV5-1
d_call: TRBD2
j_call: TRBJ2-2
clone_size: many

cdr3_aa: CSAGGQGETQYF
cdr3_nt: TGCAGTGCTGGAGGACAGGGCGAGACCCAGTACTTC
v_call: TRBV20-1
d_call: TRBD1
j_call: TRBJ2-5
clone_size: many

cdr3_aa: CATSTRQGENTEAFF
cdr3_nt: TGTGCCACCAGCACTCGACAGGGGGAGAACACTGAAGCTTTCTTT
v_call: TRBV15
d_call: TRBD1
j_call: TRBJ1-1
clone_size: once

cdr3_aa: CASSLTGQGEKLFF
cdr3_nt: TGTGCCAGCAGCTTAACAGGGCAGGGCGAAAAACTGTTTTTT
v_call: TRBV5-6
d_call: -
j_call: TRBJ1-4
clone_size: -

cdr3_aa: CSASFRTSVRTDTQYF
cdr3_nt: TGCAGTGCTAGTTTTCGGACTAGCGTGCGCACAGATACGCAGTATTTT
v_call: TRBV20-1
d_call: TRBD2
j_call: TRBJ2-3
clone_size: -

cdr3_aa: CATAGLAENEQFF
cdr3_nt: TGTGCCACGGCGGGACTAGCGGAAAATGAGCAGTTCTTC
v_call: TRBV10-3
d_call: TRBD2
j_call: TRBJ2-1
clone_size: few